The TCR beta chain under discussion was sequenced for a study of metastatic and nonmetastatic thyroid tumors. Study overall: Comparison of repertoires was carried out across blood and tumor or nodule tissue from malignant and benign thyroid patients.

The entire patient cohort was treatment-naive prior to thyroid surgery. TCRdb redid the clone calls on the PCR reads using MiXCR. The sample records under 75,000 clones, more than 15% being singletons. The table lists this clone with a few counts. This may come from a read error, since a much larger clone is one base off. Other DNA sequences in the sample encode the same CDR3. The length of the CDR3 is 15 residues. Germline assignment: CDR1 SSHAT and CDR2 FNYEAQ (reference sequence). Input material: blood. V is TRBV7-7 and J is TRBJ2-3; 8 bases are shared with TRBD2. This receptor was obtained from a female donor with papillary thyroid cancer or a benign thyroid nodule (not recorded which). Some clones in this sample may be carry-over from other donors' samples. The CDR3 loop reads CASSLGPGGTDTQYF. The CDR3 DNA sequence: TGTGCTAGCAGCTTAGGTCCGGGGGGGACAGATACGCAGTATTTT.